This T cell receptor beta chain is drawn from a study of CD8 T cells in ankylosing spondylitis. In TCRdb, the 5' RACE reads were re-called with MiXCR into one record per CDR3 protein. The table lists 30,000 to 45,000 distinct CDR3 sequences, around an eighth of them singletons. Germline V gene lookup returns CDR1 SGHDT and CDR2 YYEEEE. CDR3 size: 12 residues. Whole-study findings and limits: CD8+ cells made up the disease-linked clones, which were relatively rare in peripheral blood.

This clonotype was found a few times. Its antigen is not known. One end of the junction varies from germline; a read error may be responsible. The chain employs TRBV5-6 and TRBJ2-1; D unresolved. This receptor was taken from a male donor with ankylosing spondylitis. The sequenced material came from synovial fluid, either unsorted or a sorted T cell fraction (not recorded which). The CDR3 nucleotides are TGTGCCAGCACCTTGGTGGGCAATGAGCAGTTCTTC. Amino acids: CASTLVGNEQFF.